This T cell receptor (beta chain) was identified during a study of identical twins. Template switching created a universal primer site, and the cDNA included unique molecular identifiers. MiXCR was run by TCRdb on the 5' RACE reads, yielding one entry per CDR3 protein. The table lists 1,800,000 or so distinct CDR3 sequences, about 30% of them singletons. A note on this clonotype: Its antigen remains unknown.

Regarding the study as a whole: Beta clonotypes that were abundant in cord blood contained fewer insertions, a pattern absent from memory repertoires.

Sequenced input: cord blood. The source of this sequence is a newborn girl in good health.

CDR3 in DNA: TGCAGTGCTATAGAGGGAGAAATCTACGAGCAGTACTTC. This gives the protein CSAIEGEIYEQYF. The chain links TRBV20-1 to TRBJ2-5; TRBD2 might be the D (5 bases). Judging by the DNA end, TRBJ2-7 fits better; the J call may be wrong. The CDR3 loop spans 13 amino acids. CDR1 and CDR2 from the germline V gene are DFQATT and SNEGSKA (reference sequence).